The T cell receptor (beta chain) under discussion was sequenced for a study of T cell repertoires in aging, cancer and after chemotherapy. Background on the study: Donors were grouped into six age bands spanning 30 or younger through 70 or older. Approximately 9.6 million TCR reads were in the whole dataset. Study results and caveats: In healthy donors, age-related TCR diversity loss mainly reflected lost richness. In each cancer cohort, median generation probability increased across chemotherapy, suggesting thymic output rebounded.

TCR beta rearrangements were amplified from peripheral blood genomic DNA. TRB rearrangements spanning V, D and J were amplified using mixed TRB-A/B primers. TCRdb processed the multiplex PCR reads anew with MiXCR; each CDR3 protein has one entry. Of about 7,500 distinct CDR3 sequences in the sample, approximately 28% were seen once. In its sample, this clonotype is medium-sized (0.01 to 0.1%). Its antigen is still unknown. Per the germline V gene, CDR1 is MNHEY and CDR2 is SMNVEV (reference sequence). The CDR3 consists of 17 residues. V shed 3 bases and J shed 1 base, with 16 bases lying between them. Sample: blood. The sequence was obtained from a human donor with a blood cancer. The chain carries TRBV27 and TRBJ1-5, with D maybe TRBD1 (5 bases). CDR3 residues: CASSLGGGPSSNQPQHF. As DNA, the CDR3 is TGTGCCAGCAGTTTGGGGGGGGGACCATCCAGCAATCAGCCCCAGCATTTT.